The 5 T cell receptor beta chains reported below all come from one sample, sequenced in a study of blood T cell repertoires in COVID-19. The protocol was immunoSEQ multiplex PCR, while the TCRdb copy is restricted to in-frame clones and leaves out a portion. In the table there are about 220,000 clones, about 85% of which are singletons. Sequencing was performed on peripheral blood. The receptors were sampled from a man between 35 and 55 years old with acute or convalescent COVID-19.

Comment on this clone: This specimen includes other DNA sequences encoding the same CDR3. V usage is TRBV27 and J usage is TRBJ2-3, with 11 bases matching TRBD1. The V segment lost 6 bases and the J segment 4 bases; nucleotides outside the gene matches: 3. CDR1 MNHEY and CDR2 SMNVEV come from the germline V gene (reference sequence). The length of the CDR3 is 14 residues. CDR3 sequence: CASRDRGRSDTQYF. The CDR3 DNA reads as TGTGCCAGCAGGGACAGGGGGCGGTCAGATACGCAGTATTTT.

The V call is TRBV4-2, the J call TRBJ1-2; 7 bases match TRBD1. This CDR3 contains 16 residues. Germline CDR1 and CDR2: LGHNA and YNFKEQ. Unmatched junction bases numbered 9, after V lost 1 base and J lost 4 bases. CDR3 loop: CASSQGQGPSGYGYTF. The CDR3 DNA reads TGTGCCAGCAGCCAAGGACAGGGCCCCTCGGGCTATGGCTACACCTTC.

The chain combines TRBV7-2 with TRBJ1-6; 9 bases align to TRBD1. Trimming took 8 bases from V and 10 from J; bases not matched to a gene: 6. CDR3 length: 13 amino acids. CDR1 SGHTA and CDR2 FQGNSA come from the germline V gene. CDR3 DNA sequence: TGTGCCAGCCTAGGGACAGGGCGATCACCCCTCCACTTT. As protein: CASLGTGRSPLHF.

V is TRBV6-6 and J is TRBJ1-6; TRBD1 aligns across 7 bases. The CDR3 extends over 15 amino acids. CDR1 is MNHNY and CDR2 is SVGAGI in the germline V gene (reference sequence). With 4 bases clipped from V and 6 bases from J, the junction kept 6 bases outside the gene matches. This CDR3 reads CASSFPQGVNSPLHF. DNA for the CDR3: TGTGCCAGCAGTTTCCCGCAGGGGGTTAATTCACCCCTCCACTTT.

CDR3 sequence reads: CASKLDTYTEAFF. In DNA, the CDR3 is TGTGCCAGCAAACTAGACACATACACTGAAGCTTTCTTT. The rearrangement links TRBV6-5 to TRBJ1-1; no clear D gene. V was shortened by 7 bases and J by 3 bases, with 12 bases between the two germline ends. The CDR3 loop spans 13 amino acids. CDR1 and CDR2 (germline): MNHEY, SVGAGI.